A selection of T cell receptor beta chains follows, all from one sample in a study of OX40 agonist ivuxolimab in advanced cancers. Clones were sequenced by immunoSEQ multiplex PCR, and TCRdb holds only the in-frame ones, with some missing. The sample lists 30,000 to 40,000 clones; approximately 80% were seen once. The sequenced sample was CD4+ or CD8+ T cells sorted from blood, obtained in a trial of the OX40 agonist ivuxolimab. Receptor source: an adult with an advanced solid tumor such as melanoma, head and neck, liver or kidney cancer. Each CDR3 is given with its conserved first and last residue. The order of the fields is clone size, V gene, D gene, J gene, CDR3 DNA, CDR3 protein. D genes are given only for firm matches. A clone size is listed for some rows: how often the clone was seen (once, few, many), or a class if it is expanded.

clone size: few; V gene: TRBV5-8; D gene: NA; J gene: TRBJ2-3; CDR3 DNA: TGTGCCAGCAGCTTGGCCTTTTTTGCGGGATACACAGATACGCAGTATTTT; CDR3 protein: CASSLAFFAGYTDTQYF
clone size: NA; V gene: TRBV6-1; D gene: NA; J gene: TRBJ1-1; CDR3 DNA: TGTGCCAGCTCCGAGGCAGGTATCACTGAAGCTTTCTTT; CDR3 protein: CASSEAGITEAFF
clone size: NA; V gene: TRBV7-6; D gene: TRBD2; J gene: TRBJ2-7; CDR3 DNA: TGTGCCAGCAGCCTCCAAGCGGGAAGGGCCTACGAGCAGTACTTC; CDR3 protein: CASSLQAGRAYEQYF
clone size: NA; V gene: TRBV5-1; D gene: TRBD2; J gene: TRBJ2-1; CDR3 DNA: TGCGCCAGCAGCAGACTTAGCGGGAGCTCCTACAATGAGCAGTTCTTC; CDR3 protein: CASSRLSGSSYNEQFF
clone size: NA; V gene: TRBV28; D gene: TRBD2; J gene: TRBJ2-5; CDR3 DNA: TGTGCCAGCAGTCCGATGCTAGCGGGGAGTCAAGAGACCCAGTACTTC; CDR3 protein: CASSPMLAGSQETQYF
clone size: NA; V gene: TRBV6-5; D gene: TRBD2; J gene: TRBJ2-1; CDR3 DNA: TGTGCCAGCAGGCCGGGACTAGGCAATCGGCAGTTCTTC; CDR3 protein: CASRPGLGNRQFF
clone size: NA; V gene: TRBV7-9; D gene: NA; J gene: TRBJ2-7; CDR3 DNA: TGTGCCAGCAGCTCCGACAGGTCCTACGAGCAGTACTTC; CDR3 protein: CASSSDRSYEQYF
clone size: NA; V gene: TRBV9; D gene: NA; J gene: TRBJ2-7; CDR3 DNA: TGTGCCAGCAGCGGGACCAGCTCCTACGAGCAGTACTTC; CDR3 protein: CASSGTSSYEQYF
clone size: once; V gene: TRBV5-5; D gene: NA; J gene: TRBJ1-5; CDR3 DNA: TGTGCCAGCAGCCCCGGGGTCTTCAATCAGCCCCAGCATTTT; CDR3 protein: CASSPGVFNQPQHF
clone size: NA; V gene: TRBV9; D gene: NA; J gene: TRBJ2-3; CDR3 DNA: TGTGCCAGCAGCGGGGAAGGGCCCACCACAGATACGCAGTATTTT; CDR3 protein: CASSGEGPTTDTQYF
clone size: NA; V gene: TRBV7-9; D gene: NA; J gene: TRBJ2-5; CDR3 DNA: TGTGCCAGCAGCTTCGACAGAGTCGGGCTGACCCAGTACTTC; CDR3 protein: CASSFDRVGLTQYF
clone size: few; V gene: TRBV4-1; D gene: NA; J gene: TRBJ1-5; CDR3 DNA: TGCGCCAGCAGCCTTAGGGAAAATCAGCCCCAGCATTTT; CDR3 protein: CASSLRENQPQHF
clone size: NA; V gene: TRBV5-4; D gene: NA; J gene: TRBJ2-5; CDR3 DNA: TGTGCCAGCAGCAGGGACTTGCAAGAGACCCAGTACTTC; CDR3 protein: CASSRDLQETQYF
clone size: NA; V gene: TRBV6-5; D gene: NA; J gene: TRBJ2-3; CDR3 DNA: TGTGCCAGCAGTCGGGCCAGTGACACAGATACGCAGTATTTT; CDR3 protein: CASSRASDTDTQYF
clone size: once; V gene: TRBV7-9; D gene: NA; J gene: TRBJ2-3; CDR3 DNA: TGTGCCAGCAGCTTACGGTCGTCAGGGAGTGATACGCAGTATTTT; CDR3 protein: CASSLRSSGSDTQYF
clone size: few; V gene: TRBV6-5; D gene: NA; J gene: TRBJ1-1; CDR3 DNA: TGTGCCAGCAGTTACTCGGGGGGAGCTTTCTTT; CDR3 protein: CASSYSGGAFF
clone size: NA; V gene: TRBV4-1; D gene: TRBD2; J gene: TRBJ2-3; CDR3 DNA: TGCGCCAGCAGCCCCGGGACTAGCGGGATAGATACGCAGTATTTT; CDR3 protein: CASSPGTSGIDTQYF
clone size: NA; V gene: TRBV7-9; D gene: NA; J gene: TRBJ1-6; CDR3 DNA: TGTGCCAGCAGCCTAGGGACGGAGGACCTCCTCCACTTT; CDR3 protein: CASSLGTEDLLHF
clone size: NA; V gene: TRBV28; D gene: TRBD1; J gene: TRBJ2-5; CDR3 DNA: TGTGCCACCTATTCGGGACAGCGGCAAGAGACCCAGTACTTC; CDR3 protein: CATYSGQRQETQYF
clone size: NA; V gene: TRBV28; D gene: TRBD1; J gene: TRBJ1-1; CDR3 DNA: TGTGCCAGCATTTGGGGACAGACGAACACTGAAGCTTTCTTT; CDR3 protein: CASIWGQTNTEAFF
clone size: NA; V gene: TRBV5-1; D gene: TRBD1; J gene: TRBJ1-6; CDR3 DNA: TGCGCCAGCAGCTTGACAGGGGATAATTCACCCCTCCACTTT; CDR3 protein: CASSLTGDNSPLHF
clone size: NA; V gene: TRBV19; D gene: NA; J gene: TRBJ2-3; CDR3 DNA: TGTGCCAGTAGTCCTCTATATAGGGGAACGCAGTATTTT; CDR3 protein: CASSPLYRGTQYF
clone size: NA; V gene: TRBV18; D gene: NA; J gene: TRBJ2-6; CDR3 DNA: TGTGCCAGCTCACTCACAGCCGGGACTTGGACTGGGGCCAACGTCCTGACTTTC; CDR3 protein: CASSLTAGTWTGANVLTF
clone size: NA; V gene: TRBV7-9; D gene: NA; J gene: TRBJ2-5; CDR3 DNA: TGTGCCAGCAGCTTTGGAGGGAGACAGACCCAGTACTTC; CDR3 protein: CASSFGGRQTQYF
clone size: NA; V gene: TRBV2; D gene: TRBD1; J gene: TRBJ1-1; CDR3 DNA: TGTGCCAGCAGTCGGGACAGGGGCACTGAAGCTTTCTTT; CDR3 protein: CASSRDRGTEAFF
clone size: NA; V gene: TRBV9; D gene: NA; J gene: TRBJ2-1; CDR3 DNA: TGTGCCAGCAGCCCTCGCGGGACCCTTAACAATGAGCAGTTCTTC; CDR3 protein: CASSPRGTLNNEQFF
clone size: once; V gene: TRBV6-1; D gene: TRBD1; J gene: TRBJ1-3; CDR3 DNA: TGTGCCAGCAGTGCGCAGGGGGCCGCATTACTTTCTGGAAACACCATATATTTT; CDR3 protein: CASSAQGAALLSGNTIYF
clone size: NA; V gene: TRBV6-5; D gene: NA; J gene: TRBJ1-5; CDR3 DNA: TGTGCCAGCTGCTCCCGGGGGGTTAGCAATCAGCCCCAGCATTTT; CDR3 protein: CASCSRGVSNQPQHF
clone size: NA; V gene: TRBV18; D gene: TRBD1; J gene: TRBJ2-7; CDR3 DNA: TGCGCCAGCTCACCTAGGACAGGGGTCTACGAGCAGTACTTC; CDR3 protein: CASSPRTGVYEQYF
clone size: NA; V gene: TRBV6-1; D gene: TRBD2; J gene: TRBJ2-5; CDR3 DNA: TGTGCCGGGGTGGCGGGGGATAGAGAGACCCAGTACTTC; CDR3 protein: CAGVAGDRETQYF
clone size: NA; V gene: TRBV5-1; D gene: TRBD1; J gene: TRBJ2-3; CDR3 DNA: TGCGCCAGCAGCTACATGGGACAGGGGGGAGTAACAGATGCGCAGTATTTT; CDR3 protein: CASSYMGQGGVTDAQYF
clone size: NA; V gene: TRBV27; D gene: NA; J gene: TRBJ1-1; CDR3 DNA: TGTGCCAGCAGTTTAGACCGAGACACCGAAGCTTTCTTT; CDR3 protein: CASSLDRDTEAFF
clone size: NA; V gene: TRBV27; D gene: NA; J gene: TRBJ2-3; CDR3 DNA: TGTGCCAGCAGTCCCAGGGCTACAGATACGCAGTATTTT; CDR3 protein: CASSPRATDTQYF
clone size: NA; V gene: TRBV29-1; D gene: NA; J gene: TRBJ2-5; CDR3 DNA: TGCAGCGTTGGAGTTGGCGGGACCCAGTACTTC; CDR3 protein: CSVGVGGTQYF
clone size: few; V gene: TRBV2; D gene: NA; J gene: TRBJ2-5; CDR3 DNA: TGTGCCAGCAGTGAAGAGGCAGGACTTATTCTAGAGACCCAGTACTTC; CDR3 protein: CASSEEAGLILETQYF
clone size: NA; V gene: TRBV6-6; D gene: NA; J gene: TRBJ1-1; CDR3 DNA: TGTGCCAGCAGTTCTACCAGGGGAAAGGCTTTCTTT; CDR3 protein: CASSSTRGKAFF
clone size: few; V gene: TRBV12-5; D gene: NA; J gene: TRBJ2-7; CDR3 DNA: TGTGCTAGTGGGATAGCAAATTCCTACGAGCAGTACTTC; CDR3 protein: CASGIANSYEQYF
clone size: NA; V gene: TRBV9; D gene: TRBD1; J gene: TRBJ1-2; CDR3 DNA: TGTGCCAGCAGCGTAACCCTTGGACAGGGCGAAGGCTACACCTTC; CDR3 protein: CASSVTLGQGEGYTF
clone size: once; V gene: TRBV18; D gene: NA; J gene: TRBJ1-4; CDR3 DNA: TGTGCCAGCTCACCAGGAGCTGGGCGTGAAAAACTGTTTTTT; CDR3 protein: CASSPGAGREKLFF
clone size: NA; V gene: TRBV6-1; D gene: NA; J gene: TRBJ2-1; CDR3 DNA: TGTGCCAGCAGTGAAGGGGGGTTTTGGACAGCATCCTACAATGAGCAGTTCTTC; CDR3 protein: CASSEGGFWTASYNEQFF
clone size: few; V gene: TRBV6-1; D gene: NA; J gene: TRBJ2-1; CDR3 DNA: TGTGCCAGCAGCCGGCGAGAATACAATGAGCAGTTCTTC; CDR3 protein: CASSRREYNEQFF
clone size: NA; V gene: TRBV9; D gene: TRBD1; J gene: TRBJ1-3; CDR3 DNA: TGTGCCAGCAGCCCCTACAGGGTCGCCAGGGGGAACACCATATATTTT; CDR3 protein: CASSPYRVARGNTIYF
clone size: NA; V gene: TRBV7-9; D gene: TRBD1; J gene: TRBJ2-7; CDR3 DNA: TGTGCCAGCAGCTTAGACAGGGGGAATCGGCAGTACTTC; CDR3 protein: CASSLDRGNRQYF
clone size: NA; V gene: TRBV18; D gene: NA; J gene: TRBJ1-5; CDR3 DNA: TGTGCCAGCTCGCCCGGGCCCCAAAAGCCCCAGCATTTT; CDR3 protein: CASSPGPQKPQHF
clone size: NA; V gene: TRBV30; D gene: NA; J gene: TRBJ1-5; CDR3 DNA: TGTGCCTGGAGCGAGGGAATTAGCAATCAGCCCCAGCATTTT; CDR3 protein: CAWSEGISNQPQHF
clone size: few; V gene: TRBV5-1; D gene: TRBD2; J gene: TRBJ2-2; CDR3 DNA: TGCGCCAGCTCCCTAGCGGGGGGGTCCGGGGAGCTGTTTTTT; CDR3 protein: CASSLAGGSGELFF
clone size: NA; V gene: TRBV2; D gene: NA; J gene: TRBJ2-4; CDR3 DNA: TGTGCCAGCAGTGAAGGGCCCAAAAACATTCAGTACTTC; CDR3 protein: CASSEGPKNIQYF
clone size: NA; V gene: TRBV19; D gene: TRBD2; J gene: TRBJ2-7; CDR3 DNA: TGTGCCAGTAGTATCGGGGGGGCCCAGGGACAGCAGTACTTC; CDR3 protein: CASSIGGAQGQQYF
clone size: NA; V gene: TRBV7-8; D gene: NA; J gene: TRBJ2-3; CDR3 DNA: TGTGCCAGCAGCTTAAATCACGAGGGTGTGGGCACAGATACGCAGTATTTT; CDR3 protein: CASSLNHEGVGTDTQYF
clone size: once; V gene: TRBV6-6; D gene: TRBD1; J gene: TRBJ2-7; CDR3 DNA: TGTGCCAGCTCCGGACAGGGGGCGCAAGAGCAGTACTTC; CDR3 protein: CASSGQGAQEQYF
clone size: NA; V gene: TRBV7-9; D gene: TRBD2; J gene: TRBJ2-5; CDR3 DNA: TGTGCCAGCAGCTTAAATGGAGCGGGAGCTGAGACCCAGTACTTC; CDR3 protein: CASSLNGAGAETQYF
clone size: NA; V gene: TRBV7-6; D gene: NA; J gene: TRBJ2-5; CDR3 DNA: TGTGCCAGCAGCTTAGGTCAGACCCAGTACTTC; CDR3 protein: CASSLGQTQYF
clone size: NA; V gene: TRBV5-4; D gene: TRBD1; J gene: TRBJ1-5; CDR3 DNA: TGTGCCAGCAGCTGGTCACAGGGGGCCCTCAATAGCAATCAGCCCCAGCATTTT; CDR3 protein: CASSWSQGALNSNQPQHF
clone size: NA; V gene: TRBV5-6; D gene: NA; J gene: TRBJ2-7; CDR3 DNA: TGTGCCAGCTTCAGGGGACAAATTCCAGGAGAGCAGTACTTC; CDR3 protein: CASFRGQIPGEQYF